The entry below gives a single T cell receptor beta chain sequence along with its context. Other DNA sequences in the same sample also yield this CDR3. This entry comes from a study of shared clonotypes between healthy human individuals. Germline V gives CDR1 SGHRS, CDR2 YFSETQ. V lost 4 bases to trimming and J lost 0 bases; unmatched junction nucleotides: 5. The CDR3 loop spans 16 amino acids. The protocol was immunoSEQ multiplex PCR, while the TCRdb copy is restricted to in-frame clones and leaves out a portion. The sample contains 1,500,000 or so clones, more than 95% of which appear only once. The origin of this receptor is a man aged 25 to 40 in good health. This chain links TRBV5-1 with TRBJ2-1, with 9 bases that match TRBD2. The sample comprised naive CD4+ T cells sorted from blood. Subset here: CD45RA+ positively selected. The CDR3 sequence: CASSPTSGRSYNEQFF. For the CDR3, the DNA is TGCGCCAGCAGCCCGACTAGCGGTCGCTCCTACAATGAGCAGTTCTTC.